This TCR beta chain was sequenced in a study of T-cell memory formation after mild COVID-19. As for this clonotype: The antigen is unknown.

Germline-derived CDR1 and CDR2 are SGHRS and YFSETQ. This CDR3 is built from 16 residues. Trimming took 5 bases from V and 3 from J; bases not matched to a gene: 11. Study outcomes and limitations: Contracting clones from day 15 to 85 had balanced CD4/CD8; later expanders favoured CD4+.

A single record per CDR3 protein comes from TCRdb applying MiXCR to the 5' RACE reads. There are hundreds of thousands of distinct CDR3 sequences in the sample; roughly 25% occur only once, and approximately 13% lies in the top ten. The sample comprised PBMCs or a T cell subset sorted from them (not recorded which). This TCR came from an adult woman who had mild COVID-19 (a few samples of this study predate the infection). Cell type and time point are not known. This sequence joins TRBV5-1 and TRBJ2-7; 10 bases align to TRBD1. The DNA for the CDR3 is TGCGCCAGCAGTCATCAGACGGGACAGGGGAACTACGAGCAGTACTTC. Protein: CASSHQTGQGNYEQYF. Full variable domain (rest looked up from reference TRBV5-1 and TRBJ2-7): KAGVTQTPRYLIKTRGQQVTLSCSPISGHRSVSWYQQTPGQGLQFLFEYFSETQRNKGNFPGRFSGRQFSNSRSEMNVSTLELGDSALYLCASSHQTGQGNYEQYFGPGTRLTVT.